One sample yielded the 7 T cell receptor beta chains listed below, sequenced in a study of PD-1 blockade in classical Hodgkin lymphoma. Autologous stem cell transplantation was followed by relapse in every patient, and brentuximab vedotin exposure varied. TCRdb's copy holds only in-frame clones and misses some; the assay was immunoSEQ multiplex PCR. This sample has 45,000 to 55,000 clones; around 78% occur once, and the top ten carry about 15%. The sequenced sample was peripheral blood mononuclear cells (PBMCs), obtained before the second cycle of nivolumab. These receptor sequences come from a human donor with classical Hodgkin lymphoma.

In this sample, this clone turned up once. This chain connects TRBV19 to TRBJ2-2; 8 bases map to TRBD2. V shed 6 bases and J 4 bases; nucleotides not matched to a gene: 10. The CDR3 has 16 amino acids. Germline values: CDR1 LNHDA, CDR2 SQIVND (reference sequence). The CDR3 sequence is CASRLAGLQSTGELFF. CDR3 nucleotide sequence: TGTGCCAGTAGGTTAGCGGGGCTGCAGAGCACCGGGGAGCTGTTTTTT.

The rearrangement joins TRBV6-5 to TRBJ2-3; D might be TRBD2 (5 bases). The CDR3 consists of 13 residues. In germline, CDR1 is MNHEY, CDR2 SVGAGI. V was clipped by 0 bases and J by 14 bases, with 15 bases between them. In DNA, the CDR3 is TGTGCCAGCAGTTACTCGAGGGCTTACAGTCGGTATTTT. This translates into CASSYSRAYSRYF.

The rearrangement links TRBV13 to TRBJ2-5; 12 bases map to TRBD2. CDR3 size: 15 residues. V lost 7 bases, J lost 1 base, and 4 bases stayed unmatched. Looked up from germline, CDR1 is PRHDT and CDR2 is FYEKMQ (reference sequence). The CDR3 nucleotides are TGTGCCAGCACCCGGACTAGCGGGGTCCAAGAGACCCAGTACTTC. It encodes CASTRTSGVQETQYF. Full variable domain (remainder filled in from reference TRBV13 and TRBJ2-5): AAGVIQSPRHLIKEKRETATLKCYPIPRHDTVYWYQQGPGQDPQFLISFYEKMQSDKGSIPDRFSAQQFSDYHSELNMSSLELGDSALYFCASTRTSGVQETQYFGPGTRLLVL.

The chain employs TRBV5-1 and TRBJ2-5; tentative D call: TRBD1 (7 bases). The CDR3 has 16 residues. V lost 0 bases, J lost 0 bases, and 12 bases lay in between. Germline CDR1 and CDR2: SGHRS and YFSETQ. The CDR3 sequence: CASSLEGAGNQETQYF. The CDR3, as DNA: TGCGCCAGCAGCTTGGAGGGGGCGGGGAACCAAGAGACCCAGTACTTC.

The CDR3 protein is CASSPMSDSPLHF. The CDR3 DNA reads TGTGCCAGCTCACCCATGAGCGACTCACCCCTCCACTTT. The J gene is TRBJ1-6, the V gene TRBV18; D call uncertain. The CDR3 is 13 amino acids. Trimming stripped 3 bases from V and 10 bases from J, with 10 bases between. The germline V gene encodes CDR1 KGHSH and CDR2 LQKENI.

This clone is medium-sized (0.01 to 0.1%). V and J are TRBV5-4 and TRBJ2-7; 9 bases map to TRBD2. The CDR3 consists of 15 residues. V was pared by 0 bases and J by 5 bases, with 6 bases of the junction left unmatched. Germline V CDR1 and CDR2: SGHNT, YYREEE (reference sequence). CDR3 nucleotides: TGTGCCAGCAGCTTGGGTCTAGCGGGAAGGAACGAGCAGTACTTC. It codes for CASSLGLAGRNEQYF.

This chain's CDR3 is CASSTEKDRFRYEQYF. For the CDR3, the DNA is TGTGCCAGCAGTACGGAGAAGGACAGGTTCAGGTACGAGCAGTACTTC. The chain couples TRBV27 to TRBJ2-7, with 7 bases lining up with TRBD1. The germline V gene encodes CDR1 MNHEY and CDR2 SMNVEV (reference sequence). CDR3 size: 16 residues. Trimming at V came to 5 bases and at J to 4 bases, leaving 14 bases not matched to a gene.